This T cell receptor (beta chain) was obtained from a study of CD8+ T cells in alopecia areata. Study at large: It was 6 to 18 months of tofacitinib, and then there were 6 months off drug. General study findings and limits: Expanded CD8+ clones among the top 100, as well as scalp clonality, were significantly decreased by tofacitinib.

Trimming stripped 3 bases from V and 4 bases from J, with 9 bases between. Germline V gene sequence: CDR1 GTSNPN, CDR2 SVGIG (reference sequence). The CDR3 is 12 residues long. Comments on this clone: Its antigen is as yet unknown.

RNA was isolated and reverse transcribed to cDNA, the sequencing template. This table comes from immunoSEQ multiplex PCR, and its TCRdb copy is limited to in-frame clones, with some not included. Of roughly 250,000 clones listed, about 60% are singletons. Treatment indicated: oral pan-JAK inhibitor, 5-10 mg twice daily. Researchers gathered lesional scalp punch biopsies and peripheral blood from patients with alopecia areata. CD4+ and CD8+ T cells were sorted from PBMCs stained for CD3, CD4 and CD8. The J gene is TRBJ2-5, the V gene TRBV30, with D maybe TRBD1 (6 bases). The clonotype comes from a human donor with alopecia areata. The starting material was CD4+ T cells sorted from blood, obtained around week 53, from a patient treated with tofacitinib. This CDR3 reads CAWRSQGETQYF. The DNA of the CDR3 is TGTGCCTGGAGGTCACAGGGAGAGACCCAGTACTTC.